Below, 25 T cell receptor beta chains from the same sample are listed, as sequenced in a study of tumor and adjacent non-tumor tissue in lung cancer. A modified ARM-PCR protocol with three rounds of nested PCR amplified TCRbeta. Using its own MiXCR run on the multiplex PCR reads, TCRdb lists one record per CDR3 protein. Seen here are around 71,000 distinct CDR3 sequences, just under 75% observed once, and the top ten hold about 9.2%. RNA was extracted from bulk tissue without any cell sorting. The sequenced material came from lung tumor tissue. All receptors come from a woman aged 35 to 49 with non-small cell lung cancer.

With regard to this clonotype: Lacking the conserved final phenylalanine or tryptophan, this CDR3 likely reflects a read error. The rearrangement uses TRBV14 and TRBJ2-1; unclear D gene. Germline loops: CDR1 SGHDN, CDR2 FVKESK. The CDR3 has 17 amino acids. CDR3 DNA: TGTGCCAACAGCCAAGACTTAGGCCCGCTGGCCTACAATGAGCAGTTCATC. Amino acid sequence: CANSQDLGPLAYNEQFI.

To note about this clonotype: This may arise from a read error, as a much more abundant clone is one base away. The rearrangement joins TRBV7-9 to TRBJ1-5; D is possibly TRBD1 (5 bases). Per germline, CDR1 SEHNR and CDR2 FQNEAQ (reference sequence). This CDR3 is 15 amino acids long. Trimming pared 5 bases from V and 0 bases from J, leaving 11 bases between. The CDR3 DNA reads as TGTGCCAGCAGCGCCGGACATCATAGCAATCAGCCCCAGCATTTT. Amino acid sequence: CASSAGHHSNQPQHF. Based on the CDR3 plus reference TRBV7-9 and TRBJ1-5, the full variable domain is DTGVSQNPRHKITKRGQNVTFRCDPISEHNRLYWYRQTLGQGPEFLTYFQNEAQLEKSRLLSDRFSAERPKGSFSTLEIQRTEQGDSAMYLCASSAGHHSNQPQHFGDGTRLSIL.

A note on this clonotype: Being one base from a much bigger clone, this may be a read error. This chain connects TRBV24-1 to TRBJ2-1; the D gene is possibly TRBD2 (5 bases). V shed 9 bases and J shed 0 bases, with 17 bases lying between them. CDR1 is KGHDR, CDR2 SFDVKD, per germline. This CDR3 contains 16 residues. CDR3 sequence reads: CATSHLSGSSYNEQFF. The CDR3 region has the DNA TGTGCCACCTCTCACTTGAGCGGCAGCTCCTACAATGAGCAGTTCTTC.

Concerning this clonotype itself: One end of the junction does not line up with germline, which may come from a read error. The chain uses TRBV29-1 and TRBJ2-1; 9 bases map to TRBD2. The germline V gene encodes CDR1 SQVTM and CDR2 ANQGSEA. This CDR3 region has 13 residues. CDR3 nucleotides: TGCAGCGTCGGACTAGCGTCCTACGATGAGGAGTTCTTC. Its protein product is CSVGLASYDEEFF.

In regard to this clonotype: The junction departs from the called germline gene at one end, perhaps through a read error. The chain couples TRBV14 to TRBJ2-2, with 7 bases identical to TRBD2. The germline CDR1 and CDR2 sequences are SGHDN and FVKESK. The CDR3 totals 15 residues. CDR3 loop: CAISQQAGPIGELFF. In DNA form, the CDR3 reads TGTGCCATCAGCCAGCAAGCGGGGCCCATCGGGGAGCTGTTTTTT. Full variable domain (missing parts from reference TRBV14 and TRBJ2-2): EAGVTQFPSHSVIEKGQTVTLRCDPISGHDNLYWYRRVMGKEIKFLLHFVKESKQDESGMPNNRFLAERTGGTYSTLKVQPAELEDSGVYFCAISQQAGPIGELFFGEGSRLTVL.

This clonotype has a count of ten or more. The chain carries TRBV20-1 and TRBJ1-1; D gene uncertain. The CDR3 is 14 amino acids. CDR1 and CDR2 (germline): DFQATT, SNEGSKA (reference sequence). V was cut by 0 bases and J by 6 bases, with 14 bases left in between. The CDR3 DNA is TGCAGTGCTAGAGATTATTCGCAGGCGGCTGAAGCTTTCTTT. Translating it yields CSARDYSQAAEAFF.

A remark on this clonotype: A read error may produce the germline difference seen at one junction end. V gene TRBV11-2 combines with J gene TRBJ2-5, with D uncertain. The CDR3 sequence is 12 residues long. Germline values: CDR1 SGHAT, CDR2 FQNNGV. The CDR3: CTSSLEYGIQYF. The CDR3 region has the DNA TGTACCAGCAGCTTAGAGTATGGGATCCAGTATTTC. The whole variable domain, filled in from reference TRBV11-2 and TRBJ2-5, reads EAGVAQSPRYKIIEKRQSVAFWCNPISGHATLYWYQQILGQGPKLLIQFQNNGVVDDSQLPKDRFSAERLKGVDSTLKIQPAKLEDSAVYLCTSSLEYGIQYFGPGTRLLVL.

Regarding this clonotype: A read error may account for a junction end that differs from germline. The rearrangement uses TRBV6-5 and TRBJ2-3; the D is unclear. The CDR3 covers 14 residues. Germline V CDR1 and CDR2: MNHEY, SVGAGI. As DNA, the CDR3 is TGTCCCAGCAGAGTCTTTGCCGGCATAGATACGCAATATTTT. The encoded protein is CPSRVFAGIDTQYF.

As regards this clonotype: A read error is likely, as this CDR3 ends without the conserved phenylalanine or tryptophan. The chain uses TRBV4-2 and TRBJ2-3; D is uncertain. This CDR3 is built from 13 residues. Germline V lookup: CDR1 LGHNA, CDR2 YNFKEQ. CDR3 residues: CTSSQEAEDTQYS. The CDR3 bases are TGTACCAGCAGCCAAGAGGCAGAGGATACGCAGTATTCT.

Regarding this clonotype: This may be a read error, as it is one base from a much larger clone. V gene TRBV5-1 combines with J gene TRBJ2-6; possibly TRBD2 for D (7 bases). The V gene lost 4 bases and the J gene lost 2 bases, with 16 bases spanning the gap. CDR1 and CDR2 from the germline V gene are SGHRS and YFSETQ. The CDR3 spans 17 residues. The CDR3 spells CASSLNGGLPGANVLTF. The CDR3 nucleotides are TGCGCCAGCAGCCTCAACGGGGGGCTCCCTGGGGCCAACGTCCTGACTTTC.

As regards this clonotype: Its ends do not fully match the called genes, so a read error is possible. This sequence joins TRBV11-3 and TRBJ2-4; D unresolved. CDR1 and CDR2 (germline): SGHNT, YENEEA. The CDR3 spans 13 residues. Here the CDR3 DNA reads TGTGCCAGCAGCCTAGTAATAAAAAACATTCAGTATTTC. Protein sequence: CASSLVIKNIQYF.

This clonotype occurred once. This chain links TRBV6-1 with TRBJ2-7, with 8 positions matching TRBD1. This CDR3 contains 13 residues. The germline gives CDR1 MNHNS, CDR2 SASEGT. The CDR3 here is CTCSEPDRDEQYF. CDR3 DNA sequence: TGTACCTGCAGTGAACCGGACAGGGACGAGCAGTACTTC.

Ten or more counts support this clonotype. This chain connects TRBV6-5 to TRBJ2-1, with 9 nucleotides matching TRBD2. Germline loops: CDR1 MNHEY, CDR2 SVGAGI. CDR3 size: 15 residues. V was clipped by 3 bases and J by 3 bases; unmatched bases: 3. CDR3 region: CASSYGTSSYNEQFF. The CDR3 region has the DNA TGTGCCAGCAGTTATGGGACTAGCAGCTACAATGAGCAGTTCTTC.

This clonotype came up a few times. The CDR3 sequence: CSVQPRERTDTQYF. The CDR3 region has the DNA TGCAGCGTGCAACCCAGGGAGCGGACAGATACGCAGTATTTT. The rearrangement joins TRBV29-1 to TRBJ2-3, with D tentatively TRBD1 or TRBD2 (5 bases each). The V and J ends lost 6 bases and 3 bases respectively, with 16 bases between them. Per germline, CDR1 SQVTM and CDR2 ANQGSEA. The CDR3 is 14 residues long.

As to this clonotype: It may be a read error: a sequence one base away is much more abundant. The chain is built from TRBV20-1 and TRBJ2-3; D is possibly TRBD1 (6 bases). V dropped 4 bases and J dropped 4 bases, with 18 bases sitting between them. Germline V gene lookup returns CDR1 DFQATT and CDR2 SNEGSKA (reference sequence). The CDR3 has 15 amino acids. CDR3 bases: TGCAGTGCTACCGACCCGGGACATCGATCAGATACGCAGTATTTT. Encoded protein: CSATDPGHRSDTQYF.

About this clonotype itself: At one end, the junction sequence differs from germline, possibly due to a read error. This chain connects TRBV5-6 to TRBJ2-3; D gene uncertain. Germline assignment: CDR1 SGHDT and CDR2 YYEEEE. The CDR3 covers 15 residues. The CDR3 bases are TGTGCCAGCAACTTGGATATCCTTAGCACAGATACGCAGTATTTC. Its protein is CASNLDILSTDTQYF.

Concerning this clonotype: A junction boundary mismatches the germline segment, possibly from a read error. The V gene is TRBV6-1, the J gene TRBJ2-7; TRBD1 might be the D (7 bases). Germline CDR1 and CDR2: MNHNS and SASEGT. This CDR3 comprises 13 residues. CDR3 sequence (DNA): TGTGTCAGCGGGCAGACAGGGTCTTACGGGCAATACTTC. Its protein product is CVSGQTGSYGQYF.

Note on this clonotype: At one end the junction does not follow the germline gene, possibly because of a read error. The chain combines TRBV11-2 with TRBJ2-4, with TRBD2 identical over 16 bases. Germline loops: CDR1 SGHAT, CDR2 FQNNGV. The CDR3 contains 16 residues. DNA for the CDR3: TGTACCAGTAGCCCGGGGACTAGCGGGGGGGAGGGCATTCAGTACTTC. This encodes CTSSPGTSGGEGIQYF.

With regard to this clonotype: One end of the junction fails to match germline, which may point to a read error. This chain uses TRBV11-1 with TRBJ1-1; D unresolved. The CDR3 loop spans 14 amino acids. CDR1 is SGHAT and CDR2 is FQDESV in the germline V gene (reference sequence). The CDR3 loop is CTSSLVGLNTEAFF. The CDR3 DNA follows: TGTACCAGCAGCTTAGTAGGGTTGAACACTGAAGCTTTCTTT.

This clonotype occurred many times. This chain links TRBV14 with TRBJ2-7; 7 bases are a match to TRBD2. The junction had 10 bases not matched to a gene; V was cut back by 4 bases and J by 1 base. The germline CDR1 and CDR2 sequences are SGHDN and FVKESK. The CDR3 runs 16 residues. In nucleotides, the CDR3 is TGTGCCAGCAGCCCTTACCAGGCGGGGGTATCCTACGAGCAGTACTTC. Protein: CASSPYQAGVSYEQYF.

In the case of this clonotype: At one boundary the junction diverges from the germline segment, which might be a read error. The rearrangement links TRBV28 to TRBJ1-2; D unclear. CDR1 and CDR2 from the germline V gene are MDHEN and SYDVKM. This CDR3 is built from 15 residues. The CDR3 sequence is CASSYTRPTNYDYTF. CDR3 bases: TGTGCCAGCAGTTATACACGCCCCACCAACTATGACTACACCTTC.

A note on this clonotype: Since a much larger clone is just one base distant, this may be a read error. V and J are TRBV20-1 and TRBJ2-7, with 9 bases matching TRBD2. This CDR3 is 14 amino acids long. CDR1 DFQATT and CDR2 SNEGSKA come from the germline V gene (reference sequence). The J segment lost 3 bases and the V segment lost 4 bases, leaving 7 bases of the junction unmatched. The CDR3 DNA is TGCAGTGCTAAAGGCGGGGGGGAGAACTACGAGCAGTACTTC. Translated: CSAKGGGENYEQYF.

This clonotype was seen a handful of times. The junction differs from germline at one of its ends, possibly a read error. Here the CDR3 reads CASSWGVGNLPLHF. The CDR3 DNA follows: TGTGCCAGCAGCTGGGGGGTCGGGAATTTACCCCTCCACTTT. This chain connects TRBV7-9 to TRBJ1-6, with D possibly TRBD1 on 5 matching bases. From germline, CDR1 is SEHNR and CDR2 FQNEAQ (reference sequence). The CDR3 is made up of 14 amino acids.

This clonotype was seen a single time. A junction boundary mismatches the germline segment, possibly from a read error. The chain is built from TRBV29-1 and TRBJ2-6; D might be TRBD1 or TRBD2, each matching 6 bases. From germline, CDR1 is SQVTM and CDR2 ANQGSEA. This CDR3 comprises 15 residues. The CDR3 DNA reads TGCAACGTTGATTCCGGGGGCTCTGGGACCAACGTCTTGACTTTC. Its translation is CNVDSGGSGTNVLTF.

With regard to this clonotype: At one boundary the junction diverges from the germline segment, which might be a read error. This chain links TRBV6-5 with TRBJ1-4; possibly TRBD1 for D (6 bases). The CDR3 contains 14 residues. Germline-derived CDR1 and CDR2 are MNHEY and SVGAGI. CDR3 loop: CTSSYTGTSEQLFF. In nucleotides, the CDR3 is TGTACCAGCAGTTACACCGGGACATCCGAACAACTGTTTTTT.